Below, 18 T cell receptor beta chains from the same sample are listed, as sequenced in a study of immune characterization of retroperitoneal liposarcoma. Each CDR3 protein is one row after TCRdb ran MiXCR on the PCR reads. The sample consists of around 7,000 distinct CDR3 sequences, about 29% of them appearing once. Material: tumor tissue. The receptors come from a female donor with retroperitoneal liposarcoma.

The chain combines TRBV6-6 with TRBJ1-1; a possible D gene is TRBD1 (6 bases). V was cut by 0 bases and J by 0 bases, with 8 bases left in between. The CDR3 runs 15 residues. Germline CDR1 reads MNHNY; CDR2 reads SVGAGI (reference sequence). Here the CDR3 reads CASSYSRGLNTEAFF. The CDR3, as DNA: TGTGCCAGCAGTTACTCGAGGGGGTTGAACACTGAAGCTTTCTTT.

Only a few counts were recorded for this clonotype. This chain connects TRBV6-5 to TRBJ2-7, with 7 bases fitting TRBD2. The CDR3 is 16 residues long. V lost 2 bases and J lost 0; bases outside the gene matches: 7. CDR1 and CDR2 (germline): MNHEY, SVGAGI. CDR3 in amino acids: CASSYGRERPSYEQYF. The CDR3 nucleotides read TGTGCCAGCAGTTACGGGCGGGAGAGGCCCTCCTACGAGCAGTACTTC.

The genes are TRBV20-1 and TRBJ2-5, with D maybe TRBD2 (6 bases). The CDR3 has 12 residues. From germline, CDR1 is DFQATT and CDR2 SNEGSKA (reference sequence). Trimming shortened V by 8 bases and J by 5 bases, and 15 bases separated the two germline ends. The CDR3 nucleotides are TGCAGTCTACCGGGGGACTGGGAGACCCAGTACTTC. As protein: CSLPGDWETQYF.

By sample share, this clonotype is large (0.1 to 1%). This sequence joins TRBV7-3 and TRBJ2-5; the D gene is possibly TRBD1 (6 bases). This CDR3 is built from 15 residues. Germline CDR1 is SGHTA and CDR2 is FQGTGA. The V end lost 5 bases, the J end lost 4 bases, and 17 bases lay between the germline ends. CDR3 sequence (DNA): TGTGCCAGCAGCCCTGGCCCAGGGGATCCAGAGACCCAGTACTTC. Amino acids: CASSPGPGDPETQYF.

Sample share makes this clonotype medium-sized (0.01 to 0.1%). CDR3 sequence (DNA): TGTGCCAGCAGTGATTACGGCGGGTGGTTCTTC. Its translation: CASSDYGGWFF. This chain connects TRBV6-1 to TRBJ2-1, with D perhaps TRBD2 (5 bases). This CDR3 is built from 11 residues. CDR1 MNHNS and CDR2 SASEGT come from the germline V gene. The V end lost 3 bases, the J end lost 15 bases, and 12 bases lay between the germline ends.

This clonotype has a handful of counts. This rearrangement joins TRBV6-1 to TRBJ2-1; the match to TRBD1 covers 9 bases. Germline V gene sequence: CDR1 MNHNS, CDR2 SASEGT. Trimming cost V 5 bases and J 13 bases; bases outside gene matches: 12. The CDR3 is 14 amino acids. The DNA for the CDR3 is TGTGCCAGCAGTTCCGGACAGGGGCAAGAGACCCAGTTCTTC. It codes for CASSSGQGQETQFF.

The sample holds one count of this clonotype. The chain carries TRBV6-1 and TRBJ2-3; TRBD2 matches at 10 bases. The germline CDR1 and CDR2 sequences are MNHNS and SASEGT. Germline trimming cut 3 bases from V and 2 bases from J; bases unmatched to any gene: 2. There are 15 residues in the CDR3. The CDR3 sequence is CASSDSGRPTDTQYF. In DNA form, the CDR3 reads TGTGCCAGCAGTGATAGCGGGAGGCCCACAGATACGCAGTATTTT.

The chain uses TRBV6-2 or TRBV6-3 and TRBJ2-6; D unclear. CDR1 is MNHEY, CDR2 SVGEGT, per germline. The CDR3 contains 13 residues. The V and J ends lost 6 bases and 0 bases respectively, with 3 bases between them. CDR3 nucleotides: TGTGCCAGCAGGTTCTCTGGGGCCAACGTCCTGACTTTC. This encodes CASRFSGANVLTF.

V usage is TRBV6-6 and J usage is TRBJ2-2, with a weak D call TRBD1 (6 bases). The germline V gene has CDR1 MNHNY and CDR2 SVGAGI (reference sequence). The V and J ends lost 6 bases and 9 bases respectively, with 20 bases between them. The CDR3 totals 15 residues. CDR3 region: CASSFFWTASRELFF. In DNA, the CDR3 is TGTGCCAGCAGCTTTTTTTGGACAGCAAGCCGGGAGCTGTTTTTT.

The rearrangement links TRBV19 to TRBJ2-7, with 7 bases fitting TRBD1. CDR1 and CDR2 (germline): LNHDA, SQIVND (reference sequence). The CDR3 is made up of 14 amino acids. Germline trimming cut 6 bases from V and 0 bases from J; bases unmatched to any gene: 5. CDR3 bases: TGTGCCAGTAGAAAAACAGGGGTCTCCTACGAGCAGTACTTC. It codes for CASRKTGVSYEQYF. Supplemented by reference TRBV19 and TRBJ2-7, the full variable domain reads DGGITQSPKYLFRKEGQNVTLSCEQNLNHDAMYWYRQDPGQGLRLIYYSQIVNDFQKGDIAEGYSVSREKKESFPLTVTSAQKNPTAFYLCASRKTGVSYEQYFGPGTRLTVT.

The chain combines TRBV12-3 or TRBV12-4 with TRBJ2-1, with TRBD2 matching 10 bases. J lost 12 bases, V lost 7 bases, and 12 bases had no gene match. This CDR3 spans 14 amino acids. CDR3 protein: CASKASGSADTQFF. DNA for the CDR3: TGTGCCAGCAAGGCTAGCGGGAGCGCAGATACGCAGTTCTTC.

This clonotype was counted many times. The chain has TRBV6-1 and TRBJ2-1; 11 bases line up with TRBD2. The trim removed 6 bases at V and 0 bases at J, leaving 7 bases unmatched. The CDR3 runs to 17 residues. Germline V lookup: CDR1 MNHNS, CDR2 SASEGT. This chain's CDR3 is CASRTGLADSSYNEQFF. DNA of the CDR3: TGTGCCAGCAGAACGGGACTAGCGGATAGCTCCTACAATGAGCAGTTCTTC.

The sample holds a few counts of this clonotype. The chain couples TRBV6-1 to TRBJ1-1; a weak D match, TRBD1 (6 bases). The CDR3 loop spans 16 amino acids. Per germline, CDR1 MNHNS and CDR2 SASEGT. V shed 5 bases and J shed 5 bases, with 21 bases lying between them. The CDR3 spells CASSIEGHIQTTEAFF. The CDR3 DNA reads TGTGCCAGCAGTATAGAGGGACATATTCAGACAACTGAAGCTTTCTTT.

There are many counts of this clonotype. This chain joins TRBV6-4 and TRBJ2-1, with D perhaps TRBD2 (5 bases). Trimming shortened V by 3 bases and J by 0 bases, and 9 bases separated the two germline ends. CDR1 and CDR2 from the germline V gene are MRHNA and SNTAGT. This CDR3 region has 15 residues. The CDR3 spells CASSDVAGSYNEQFF. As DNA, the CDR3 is TGTGCCAGCAGTGATGTTGCGGGCTCCTACAATGAGCAGTTCTTC.

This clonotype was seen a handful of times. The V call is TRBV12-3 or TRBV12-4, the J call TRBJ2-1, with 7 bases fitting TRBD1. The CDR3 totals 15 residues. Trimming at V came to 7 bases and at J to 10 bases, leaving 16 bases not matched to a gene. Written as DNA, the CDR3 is TGTGCCAGCACCCTCGCTGGGGACAGCGTCGGGGAGCAGTTCTTC. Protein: CASTLAGDSVGEQFF.

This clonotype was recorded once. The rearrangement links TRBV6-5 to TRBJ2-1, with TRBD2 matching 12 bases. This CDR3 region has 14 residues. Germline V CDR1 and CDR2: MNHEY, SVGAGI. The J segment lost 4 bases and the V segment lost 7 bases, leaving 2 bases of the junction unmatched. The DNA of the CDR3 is TGTGCCAGCACCGGACTAGCGGGGTACAATGAGCAGTTCTTC. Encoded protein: CASTGLAGYNEQFF.

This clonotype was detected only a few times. The CDR3 DNA reads as TGTGCCAGCAGTCCTACAGGAGCATCTGGAAACACCATATATTTT. It translates to CASSPTGASGNTIYF. This chain joins TRBV6-1 and TRBJ1-3; tentative D call: TRBD1 (5 bases). V dropped 5 bases and J dropped 1 base, with 12 bases sitting between them. CDR1 and CDR2 (germline): MNHNS, SASEGT. The CDR3 totals 15 residues.

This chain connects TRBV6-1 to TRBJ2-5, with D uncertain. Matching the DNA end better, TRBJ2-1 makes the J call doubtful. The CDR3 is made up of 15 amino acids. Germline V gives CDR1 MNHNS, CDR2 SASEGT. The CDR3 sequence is CASVSFLHSYNEQFF. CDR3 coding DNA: TGTGCCAGCGTCAGTTTTTTACACTCCTACAATGAGCAGTTCTTC.